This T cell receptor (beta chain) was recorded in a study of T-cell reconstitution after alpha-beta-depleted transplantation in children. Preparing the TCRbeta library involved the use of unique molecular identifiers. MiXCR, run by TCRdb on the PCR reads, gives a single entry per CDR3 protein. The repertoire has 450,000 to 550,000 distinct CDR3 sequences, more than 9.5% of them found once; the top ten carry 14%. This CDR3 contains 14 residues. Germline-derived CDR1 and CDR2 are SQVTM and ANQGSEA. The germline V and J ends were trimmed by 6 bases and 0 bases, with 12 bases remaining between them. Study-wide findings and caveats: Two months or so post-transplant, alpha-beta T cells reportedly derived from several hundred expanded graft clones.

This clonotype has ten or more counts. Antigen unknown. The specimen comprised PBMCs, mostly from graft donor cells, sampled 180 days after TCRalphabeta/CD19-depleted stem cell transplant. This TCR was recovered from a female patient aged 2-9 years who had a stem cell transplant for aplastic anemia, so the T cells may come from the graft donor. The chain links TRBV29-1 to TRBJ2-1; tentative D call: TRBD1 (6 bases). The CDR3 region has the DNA TGCAGCGTAGGGGTGACAGGCTCCTACAATGAGCAGTTCTTC. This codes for CSVGVTGSYNEQFF.